This T cell receptor (beta chain) stems from a study of cytomegalovirus exposure and HLA in healthy donors. Looking at the study overall: In an early release, HLA-typed donors contributed some 80 million unique TCR sequences.

The PCR ran on 60 Vbeta and 13 Jbeta primers. The data were produced by immunoSEQ multiplex PCR, yet TCRdb's version contains in-frame clones alone and is incomplete. The sample holds 60,000 to 75,000 clones, almost 75% seen once. J lost 12 bases, V lost 6 bases, and 15 bases had no gene match. From germline, CDR1 is MNHEY and CDR2 SVGAGI. The CDR3 contains 15 residues. J is TRBJ2-1 and V is TRBV6-5; 9 nucleotides agree with TRBD2. This clonotype originated in a man in his forties or fifties in good health and CMV-seronegative. Sequencing was carried out using PBMCs. The CDR3 DNA reads TGTGCCAGCAGACCCGGGACTAGCCCCCGGGGTGGGCAGTTCTTC. Amino acid sequence: CASRPGTSPRGGQFF.